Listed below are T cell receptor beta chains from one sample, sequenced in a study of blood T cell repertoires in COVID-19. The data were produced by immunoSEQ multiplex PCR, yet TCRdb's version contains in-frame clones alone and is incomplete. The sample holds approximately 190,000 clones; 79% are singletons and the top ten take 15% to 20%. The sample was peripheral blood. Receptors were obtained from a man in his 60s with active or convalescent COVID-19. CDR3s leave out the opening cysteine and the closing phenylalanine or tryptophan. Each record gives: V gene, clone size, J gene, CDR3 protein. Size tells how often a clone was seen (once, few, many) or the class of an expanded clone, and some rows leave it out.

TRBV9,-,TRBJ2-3,ASSPRPTGGTDTQY
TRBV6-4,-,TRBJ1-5,ASSVDQPQH
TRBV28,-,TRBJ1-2,ASATGGQGMGRGYT
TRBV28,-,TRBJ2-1,ASSLFGGLGEQF
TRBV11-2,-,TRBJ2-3,ASSLILADTQY
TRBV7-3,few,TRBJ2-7,ASSLSSSGGYEQY
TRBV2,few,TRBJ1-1,ATPPPAGGEGEAF
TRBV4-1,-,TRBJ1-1,ASSRPRVEGWDEAF
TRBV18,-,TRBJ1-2,ASSDSSGLYGYT
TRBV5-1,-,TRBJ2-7,ASSLVVTGGALDEQY
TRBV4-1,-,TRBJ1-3,ASSQAQGAGNTIY